Below, 12 T cell receptor beta chains from the same sample are listed, as sequenced in a study of monozygotic twins with inflammatory bowel disease. Following a re-call of the 5' RACE reads, TCRdb has one entry per CDR3 protein and lacks DNA. The sample table sets out fewer than 550,000 distinct CDR3 sequences. Sequenced: blood. These receptors all stem from a human donor with ulcerative colitis or Crohn's disease, or a healthy co-twin of an affected twin (not recorded which).

This chain links TRBV5-1 with TRBJ1-1; TCRdb's D call of TRBD1 is untestable without DNA. This CDR3 is built from 17 residues. CDR1 and CDR2 (germline): SGHRS, YFSETQ. CDR3 residues: CASSYTGTGLMNTEAFF.

J is TRBJ2-2 and V is TRBV27; the D call of TRBD2 rests on TCRdb alone, since no DNA is present to check it. The CDR3 length is 15 residues. Germline V gene lookup returns CDR1 MNHEY and CDR2 SMNVEV (reference sequence). The CDR3 loop reads CASSRSLASTGELFF.

V usage is TRBV7-9 and J usage is TRBJ1-4. The CDR3 length is 16 residues. Germline loops: CDR1 SEHNR, CDR2 FQNEAQ (reference sequence). CDR3 sequence reads: CASSLALRGTNEKLFF.

The chain uses TRBV5-1 and TRBJ1-5. Germline V gene sequence: CDR1 SGHRS, CDR2 YFSETQ. CDR3 size: 15 residues. The CDR3 spells CASSLDNGGNQPQHF.

This chain joins TRBV7-2 and TRBJ2-3; the TCRdb call, TRBD1, lacks DNA for checking. Germline V gene data show CDR1 as SGHTA and CDR2 as FQGNSA. The CDR3 is 15 amino acids. The CDR3 loop is CASSDGTGLTDTQYF.

The rearrangement links TRBV30 to TRBJ1-5. Germline V gene sequence: CDR1 GTSNPN, CDR2 SVGIG (reference sequence). This CDR3 has 13 residues. This chain's CDR3 is CAWSVLSNQPQHF. Drawing the rest from reference TRBV30 and TRBJ1-5, the complete variable domain is SQTIHQWPATLVQPVGSPLSLECTVEGTSNPNLYWYRQAAGRGLQLLFYSVGIGQISSEVPQNLSASRPQDRQFILSSKKLLLSDSGFYLCAWSVLSNQPQHFGDGTRLSIL.

This sequence joins TRBV20-1 and TRBJ2-5. CDR3 length: 12 amino acids. Germline V CDR1 and CDR2: DFQATT, SNEGSKA (reference sequence). CDR3 residues: CRAIGGEETQYF.

This chain links TRBV6-2 or TRBV6-3 with TRBJ2-7. CDR3 length: 12 amino acids. Germline-derived CDR1 and CDR2 are MNHEY and SVGEGT. CDR3 region: CASSYVGYEQYF.

This rearrangement joins TRBV5-1 to TRBJ1-1. This CDR3 comprises 15 residues. In germline, CDR1 is SGHRS, CDR2 YFSETQ. The CDR3: CASSLNWGGGAEAFF.

This chain joins TRBV7-3 and TRBJ2-7; without DNA, the TCRdb call of TRBD1 cannot be checked. Germline V gene lookup returns CDR1 SGHTA and CDR2 FQGTGA. There are 15 residues in the CDR3. The CDR3 sequence: CASSLYAGTAYEQYF.

The chain recombines TRBV7-2 with TRBJ2-3; the D call from TCRdb, TRBD2, cannot be confirmed without DNA. Looked up from germline, CDR1 is SGHTA and CDR2 is FQGNSA. This CDR3 contains 17 residues. This CDR3 reads CASSPRLAGGLTDTQYF.

This chain connects TRBV5-1 to TRBJ2-1; TCRdb calls TRBD2, which cannot be checked without DNA. The germline gives CDR1 SGHRS, CDR2 YFSETQ. There are 15 residues in the CDR3. The CDR3 loop reads CASRFSSGEYNEQFF.